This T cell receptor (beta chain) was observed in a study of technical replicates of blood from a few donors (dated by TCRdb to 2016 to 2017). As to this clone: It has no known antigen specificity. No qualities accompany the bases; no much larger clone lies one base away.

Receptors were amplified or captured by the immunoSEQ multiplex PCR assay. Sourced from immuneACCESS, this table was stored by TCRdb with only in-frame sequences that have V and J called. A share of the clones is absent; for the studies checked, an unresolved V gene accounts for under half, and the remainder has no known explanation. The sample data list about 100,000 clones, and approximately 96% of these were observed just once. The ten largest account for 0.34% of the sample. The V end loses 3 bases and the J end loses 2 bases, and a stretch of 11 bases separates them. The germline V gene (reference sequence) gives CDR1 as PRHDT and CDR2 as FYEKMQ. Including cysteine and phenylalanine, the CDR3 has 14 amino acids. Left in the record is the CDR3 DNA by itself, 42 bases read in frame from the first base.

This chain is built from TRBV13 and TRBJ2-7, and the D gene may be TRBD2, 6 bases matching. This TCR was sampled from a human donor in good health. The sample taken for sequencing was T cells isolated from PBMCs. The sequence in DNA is TGTGCCAGCAGCTTTGGGACTGGCACCTACGAGCAGTACTTC. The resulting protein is CASSFGTGTYEQYF. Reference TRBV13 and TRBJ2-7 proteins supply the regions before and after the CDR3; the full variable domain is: AAGVIQSPRHLIKEKRETATLKCYPIPRHDTVYWYQQGPGQDPQFLISFYEKMQSDKGSIPDRFSAQQFSDYHSELNMSSLELGDSALYFCASSFGTGTYEQYFGPGTRLTVT.